The TCR beta chain described here comes from a study of CD8+CD57+ T cells in acquired aplastic anemia. Study information: Mean DNA quantity obtained from sorted CD4+ and CD8+ cells was approximately 3 ug.

This clonotype was detected ten times or more. Its antigen remains unknown. Per the germline V gene, CDR1 is LNHDA and CDR2 is SQIVND (reference sequence). The CDR3 is 15 amino acids. Trimming removed 1 base at V and 5 bases at J, with 14 bases between. Genomic DNA constituted the template upon which TCR beta VDJ and CDR3 profiling was performed. TCRdb itself ran the reads through MiXCR, one entry per CDR3 protein. This table holds about 200,000 distinct CDR3 sequences, approximately 60% found once. Findings of the study overall: Researchers report that about 29 CD8+ CDR3 sequences appeared in both patients and controls.

Before being chosen for sequencing, patients had shown CD8+CD57+ cell expansion by flow cytometry. Everyone among the patients had severe acquired aplastic anemia. Therapy had not been given to patients before blood sampling. The sequencing sample was made of sorted CD4+, CD8+, or CD8+CD57+ T cells (not recorded which) from PBMCs. V usage is TRBV19 and J usage is TRBJ1-1; D is unresolved. This clonotype was sampled from a human donor with aplastic anemia. The CDR3 spells CASSIVSGGGTEAFF. CDR3 in DNA: TGTGCCAGTAGTATAGTCTCTGGTGGTGGTACTGAAGCTTTCTTT.